These 23 T cell receptor beta chains originate from one sample sequenced in a study of T cells after yellow fever vaccination. TCRdb reanalysed the 5' RACE reads using MiXCR and keeps one entry per CDR3 protein. Of nearly 550,000 distinct CDR3 sequences in the sample, roughly a fifth were seen once. This sample comprised PBMCs, obtained 15 days after the yellow fever booster vaccination. All receptors come from a man in his thirties or forties who received the YFV17D yellow fever vaccine.

The chain has TRBV9 and TRBJ2-1, with D perhaps TRBD1 (6 bases). Germline CDR1 and CDR2: SGDLS and YYNGEE. Trimming took off 3 bases at V and 4 bases at J, with 14 bases between the two ends. The length of the CDR3 is 15 residues. The CDR3 here is CASSDGTTTYNEQFF. The CDR3 nucleotides are TGTGCCAGCAGCGACGGGACAACGACTTACAATGAGCAGTTCTTC.

This rearrangement joins TRBV12-3 or TRBV12-4 to TRBJ1-4; 8 bases fit TRBD1. The CDR3 sequence is 14 residues long. Unmatched junction bases numbered 11, after V lost 9 bases and J lost 8 bases. CDR3 DNA: TGTGCCAGTACCACGGACAGGGTGAGCGAAAAACTGTTTTTT. This sequence encodes CASTTDRVSEKLFF.

This CDR3 reads CTFSCVAKNNEQFF. The CDR3 region has the DNA TGTACCTTCAGTTGTGTGGCAAAGAATAATGAGCAGTTCTTC. The gene calls are TRBV12-3 or TRBV12-4 and TRBJ2-1; D unresolved. This CDR3 contains 14 residues.

V is TRBV14 and J is TRBJ2-5; D not certain. Germline CDR1 reads SGHDN; CDR2 reads FVKESK. The CDR3 runs to 14 residues. Trimming pared 3 bases from V and 1 base from J, leaving 9 bases between. The chain's CDR3 is CASSQGPTQETQYF. CDR3 nucleotide sequence: TGTGCCAGCAGCCAGGGTCCAACCCAAGAGACCCAGTACTTC. The full variable domain, rest sourced from reference TRBV14 and TRBJ2-5, is EAGVTQFPSHSVIEKGQTVTLRCDPISGHDNLYWYRRVMGKEIKFLLHFVKESKQDESGMPNNRFLAERTGGTYSTLKVQPAELEDSGVYFCASSQGPTQETQYFGPGTRLLVL.

This clonotype turned up a few times. The chain recombines TRBV18 with TRBJ1-4; TRBD1 agrees at 7 bases. This CDR3 region has 14 residues. The V and J ends lost 6 bases and 3 bases, in that order; junction bases with no gene match: 4. Germline V CDR1 and CDR2: KGHSH, LQKENI. The CDR3: CASSRGQSNEKLFF. The CDR3 bases are TGTGCCAGCTCCCGGGGACAGTCTAATGAAAAACTGTTTTTT.

This clonotype was counted between two and nine times. V usage is TRBV7-2 and J usage is TRBJ2-4, with D unclear. Trimming stripped 5 bases from V and 3 bases from J, with 8 bases between. Germline V gene data show CDR1 as SGHTA and CDR2 as FQGNSA. CDR3 length: 13 residues. CDR3 sequence reads: CASSQAVKNIQYF. The CDR3, as DNA: TGTGCCAGCAGCCAGGCCGTCAAAAACATTCAGTACTTC.

This clonotype occurred a few times. This chain joins TRBV29-1 and TRBJ2-7; 10 bases agree with TRBD2. V shed 5 bases and J 2 bases; nucleotides not matched to a gene: 9. The CDR3 has 15 amino acids. From germline, CDR1 is SQVTM and CDR2 ANQGSEA. The CDR3 loop is CSVQRSGRGAYEQYF. The CDR3 bases are TGCAGCGTTCAGAGAAGCGGGAGGGGAGCCTACGAGCAGTACTTC.

This clonotype was found a few times. As DNA, the CDR3 is TGCAGCGTAAACCCCCATTTAAGGGCCGGGGAGACCCAGTACTTC. Protein: CSVNPHLRAGETQYF. The chain has TRBV29-1 and TRBJ2-5; D is unclear. The CDR3 runs 15 residues. Germline V lookup: CDR1 SQVTM, CDR2 ANQGSEA. The V end was cut by 6 bases, the J end by 5 bases, with 22 bases between.

The chain combines TRBV21-1 with TRBJ2-1; TRBD1, the table's D call, lacks a check against the DNA. TRBV21-1 is noted as a pseudogene. The CDR3 extends over 15 amino acids. CDR3 sequence (DNA): TGTGCCAGCAGCAATGGGGGCTTCACCTACAATGAGCAGTTCTTC. Translation: CASSNGGFTYNEQFF.

The gene calls are TRBV6-5 and TRBJ1-2; no firm D call. This CDR3 is built from 15 residues. The germline gives CDR1 MNHEY, CDR2 SVGAGI. V lost 0 bases, J lost 1 base, and 9 bases lay in between. CDR3 in DNA: TGTGCCAGCAGTTACTCGACGGGCAGTAACTATGGCTACACCTTC. It is translated as CASSYSTGSNYGYTF.

In its sample, this clonotype was seen a few times. The chain links TRBV7-8 to TRBJ2-2, with 9 nucleotides matching TRBD1. V lost 5 bases to trimming and J lost 5 bases; unmatched junction nucleotides: 9. The length of the CDR3 is 16 residues. The germline gives CDR1 SGHVS, CDR2 FQNEAQ. The CDR3 loop reads CASSPPGQGSTGELFF. CDR3 nucleotide sequence: TGTGCCAGCAGCCCCCCGGGACAGGGTTCTACCGGGGAGCTGTTTTTT.

This clonotype was observed a handful of times. The chain has TRBV4-2 and TRBJ2-3; 13 bases map to TRBD2. The CDR3 has 18 amino acids. The germline CDR1 and CDR2 sequences are LGHNA and YNFKEQ. J lost 2 bases, V lost 4 bases, and 9 bases had no gene match. The CDR3, as DNA: TGTGCCAGCAGCCCCGACCCGGGACTAGCGGGGACCACAGATACGCAGTATTTT. Its translation: CASSPDPGLAGTTDTQYF.

This clonotype was observed a handful of times. V is TRBV20-1 and J is TRBJ2-7, with 8 bases lining up with TRBD2. This CDR3 contains 14 residues. The V gene's germline CDR1 is DFQATT and CDR2 SNEGSKA (reference sequence). After removal of 5 bases from V and 2 bases from J, the junction contained 8 bases not matched to a gene. The CDR3 reads CSARHSGTTYEQYF. The DNA of the CDR3 is TGCAGTGCTCGACATAGCGGGACTACCTACGAGCAGTACTTC.

This chain links TRBV4-2 with TRBJ1-4; D is perhaps TRBD1 (5 bases). V was pared by 3 bases and J by 7 bases, with 21 bases between. Germline CDR1 is LGHNA and CDR2 is YNFKEQ. The length of the CDR3 is 17 residues. The CDR3 reads CASSQAPGQEHSEKLFF. DNA of the CDR3: TGTGCCAGCAGCCAGGCACCGGGGCAAGAGCATAGTGAAAAACTGTTTTTT.

This clonotype was recorded a few times. The chain links TRBV12-3 or TRBV12-4 to TRBJ2-7; D gene uncertain. With 6 bases removed from V and 5 bases from J, the gap between germline ends came to 11 bases. The CDR3 is 12 residues long. The CDR3 loop is CASSRARHEQYF. The CDR3 DNA reads as TGTGCCAGCAGCCGAGCAAGGCACGAGCAGTACTTC.

The chain is built from TRBV28 and TRBJ2-7; D ambiguous. The V gene lost 1 base and the J gene lost 6 bases, with 16 bases spanning the gap. The germline CDR1 and CDR2 sequences are MDHEN and SYDVKM. The CDR3 length is 15 residues. The DNA of the CDR3 is TGTGCCAGCAGTTTATTACGACGGAGACCATTCGAGCAGTACTTC. This gives the protein CASSLLRRRPFEQYF.

In DNA form, the CDR3 reads TGTGCCAGCAGCTTAACCGGGACAGGGTCCGGGGAGCTGTTTTTT. Protein product: CASSLTGTGSGELFF. This sequence joins TRBV7-9 and TRBJ2-2; TRBD1 matches at 9 bases. This CDR3 comprises 15 residues. CDR1 is SEHNR, CDR2 FQNEAQ, per germline (reference sequence). V trimming: 2 bases; J trimming: 6 bases; junction bases outside the gene matches: 4.

This clonotype was detected only a few times. The chain employs TRBV10-3 and TRBJ2-5, with D possibly TRBD2 on 5 matching bases. Per the germline V gene, CDR1 is ENHRY and CDR2 is SYGVKD. The CDR3 length is 16 residues. Trimming pared 5 bases from V and 5 bases from J, leaving 21 bases between. The CDR3 region is CAISNPGSSLGETQYF. The CDR3 coding sequence is TGTGCCATCAGTAATCCGGGATCCTCTCTAGGGGAGACCCAGTACTTC.

The chain joins TRBV5-5 to TRBJ2-2; 9 nucleotides align to TRBD2. The germline gives CDR1 SGHKS, CDR2 YYEKEE (reference sequence). The CDR3 runs to 17 residues. V gave up 0 bases and J gave up 3 bases; unmatched junction bases: 6. CDR3 sequence reads: CASSLGPTSGYTGELFF. DNA of the CDR3: TGTGCCAGCAGCTTGGGTCCGACTAGCGGTTACACCGGGGAGCTGTTTTTT.

This clonotype has only a few counts. The V and J genes are TRBV10-3 and TRBJ2-5; D is perhaps TRBD1 (6 bases). Germline CDR1 ENHRY, CDR2 SYGVKD. Between the trimmed V and J ends, which lost 6 bases and 3 bases, there was a span of 8 bases. This CDR3 comprises 12 residues. CDR3 sequence reads: CAISRDKETQYF. CDR3 nucleotide sequence: TGTGCCATCAGCCGGGACAAAGAGACCCAGTACTTC.

This clonotype was detected a few times. The chain couples TRBV20-1 to TRBJ2-1; D remains ambiguous. Germline V lookup: CDR1 DFQATT, CDR2 SNEGSKA (reference sequence). The CDR3 covers 14 residues. V lost 3 bases and J 0 bases, leaving 9 bases between the germline ends. The CDR3: CSARGQSSYNEQFF. The CDR3, as DNA: TGCAGTGCTAGGGGCCAAAGCTCCTACAATGAGCAGTTCTTC.

This clonotype has at least ten counts. This chain joins TRBV12-3 or TRBV12-4 and TRBJ2-2, with 9 bases that match TRBD1. V lost 5 bases and J lost 12; bases outside the gene matches: 4. The CDR3 covers 12 residues. The chain's CDR3 is CASSPGTGKLFF. CDR3 coding DNA: TGTGCCAGCAGTCCCGGGACAGGGAAGCTGTTTTTT.

This clonotype was seen a few times. The V call is TRBV11-2, the J call TRBJ1-4; perhaps TRBD1 as D (6 bases). This CDR3 spans 18 amino acids. Deletions cut 5 bases from V and 0 bases from J, with 19 bases between. Germline lookup yields CDR1 SGHAT and CDR2 FQNNGV. CDR3 region: CASSGRTRGAATNEKLFF. The CDR3 nucleotides are TGTGCCAGCAGCGGCCGGACCCGGGGGGCCGCAACTAATGAAAAACTGTTTTTT.